The 8 T cell receptor beta chains given below trace back to one sample, sequenced in a study of identical twins. MiXCR, applied by TCRdb to the 5' RACE reads, yields one record per CDR3 protein. The sample includes approximately 690,000 distinct CDR3 sequences, 5.5% to 6.5% of them seen just once. Sequenced sample: naive T cells sorted from blood. The receptors come from a man younger than 35 in good health.

The V and J genes are TRBV28 and TRBJ2-7; the match to TRBD2 covers 10 bases. Germline assignment: CDR1 MDHEN and CDR2 SYDVKM. This CDR3 is 14 amino acids long. V was clipped by 7 bases and J by 6 bases; unmatched bases: 9. The CDR3 spells CASTFGLAGAEQYF. DNA for the CDR3: TGTGCCAGCACCTTCGGCCTAGCGGGAGCCGAGCAGTACTTC.

This clonotype was seen ten or more times. This chain uses TRBV5-1 with TRBJ1-5; 8 bases align to TRBD1. Germline V gene data show CDR1 as SGHRS and CDR2 as YFSETQ. V was pared by 4 bases and J by 4 bases, with 10 bases of the junction left unmatched. CDR3 length equals 16 residues. CDR3 DNA sequence: TGCGCCAGCAGCCCAGGACAGGGAGGCTTGAATCAGCCCCAGCATTTT. The encoded protein is CASSPGQGGLNQPQHF.

This clonotype was detected many times. J is TRBJ1-2 and V is TRBV5-1; TRBD1 aligns across 9 bases. The V and J ends lost 2 bases and 4 bases, in that order; junction bases with no gene match: 9. The germline V gene has CDR1 SGHRS and CDR2 YFSETQ. CDR3 size: 16 residues. DNA for the CDR3: TGCGCCAGCAGCTTTACCGGGACAGGGACCCTCTATGGCTACACCTTC. Translation: CASSFTGTGTLYGYTF.

Ten or more counts support this clonotype. The gene calls are TRBV20-1 and TRBJ2-7; D is possibly TRBD1 (5 bases). V dropped 6 bases and J dropped 7 bases, with 22 bases sitting between them. This CDR3 comprises 14 residues. The germline CDR1 and CDR2 sequences are DFQATT and SNEGSKA (reference sequence). CDR3 DNA: TGCAGTGCCCACCCTCCAGGGATCCCGAGGGAGCAGTACGTC. Amino acids: CSAHPPGIPREQYV.

In this sample, this clonotype turned up many times. V and J are TRBV4-2 and TRBJ1-2, with D tentatively TRBD1 (5 bases). CDR1 LGHNA and CDR2 YNFKEQ come from the germline V gene. This CDR3 comprises 16 residues. Between the trimmed V and J ends, which lost 0 bases and 8 bases, there was a span of 19 bases. The CDR3 bases are TGTGCCAGCAGCCAAGATGAGGAGGTTGCAGGGTCCGGCTACACCTTC. Amino acid sequence: CASSQDEEVAGSGYTF.

The chain combines TRBV7-8 with TRBJ2-5; D perhaps matches TRBD1 (6 bases). Trimming removed 5 bases at V and 5 bases at J, with 24 bases between. This CDR3 has 17 amino acids. Germline V gene data show CDR1 as SGHVS and CDR2 as FQNEAQ. CDR3 residues: CASSLPYRARSKETQYF. The CDR3, as DNA: TGTGCCAGCAGCCTACCGTACAGGGCCCGGAGCAAGGAGACCCAGTACTTC. Complete variable domain (other parts from reference TRBV7-8 and TRBJ2-5): GAGVSQSPRYKVAKRGQDVALRCDPISGHVSLFWYQQALGQGPEFLTYFQNEAQLDKSGLPSDRFFAERPEGSVSTLKIQRTQQEDSAVYLCASSLPYRARSKETQYFGPGTRLLVL.

This clonotype showed up many times. The rearrangement uses TRBV15 and TRBJ2-4; 8 nucleotides align to TRBD2. The germline gives CDR1 LNHNV, CDR2 YYDKDF (reference sequence). CDR3 size: 17 residues. V was clipped by 0 bases and J by 6 bases; unmatched bases: 10. CDR3 in amino acids: CATSRDGNREGRNIQYF. CDR3 in DNA: TGTGCCACCAGCAGAGATGGGAATCGGGAGGGCAGAAACATTCAGTACTTC.

The chain carries TRBV6-9 and TRBJ2-7, with D perhaps matching TRBD2 (12 bases). The CDR3 extends over 23 amino acids. Germline lookup yields CDR1 MNHGY and CDR2 SVAAGI. Between the trimmed V and J ends, which lost 2 bases and 3 bases, there was a span of 38 bases. In DNA form, the CDR3 reads TGTGCCAGCAGTTATCAGGACAGGGGGCGAGTTGCTAGCGGGAGGGAAGATAGCTACGAGCAGTACGTC. Its translation: CASSYQDRGRVASGREDSYEQYV.